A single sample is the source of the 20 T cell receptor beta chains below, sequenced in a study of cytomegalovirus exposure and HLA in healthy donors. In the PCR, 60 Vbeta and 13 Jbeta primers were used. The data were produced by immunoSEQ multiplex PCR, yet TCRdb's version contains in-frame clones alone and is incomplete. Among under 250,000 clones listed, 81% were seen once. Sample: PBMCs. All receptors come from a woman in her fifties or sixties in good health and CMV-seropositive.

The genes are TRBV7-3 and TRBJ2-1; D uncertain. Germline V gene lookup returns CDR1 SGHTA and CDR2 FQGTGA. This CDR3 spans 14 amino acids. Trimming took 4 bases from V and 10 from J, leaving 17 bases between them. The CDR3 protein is CASSSPTEPREQFF. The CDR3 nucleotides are TGTGCCAGCAGCTCCCCCACGGAGCCGCGAGAGCAGTTCTTC.

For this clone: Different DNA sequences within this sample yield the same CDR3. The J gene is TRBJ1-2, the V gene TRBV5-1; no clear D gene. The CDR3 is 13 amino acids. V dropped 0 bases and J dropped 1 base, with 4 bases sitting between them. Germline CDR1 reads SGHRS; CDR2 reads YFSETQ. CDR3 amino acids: CASSLDINYGYTF. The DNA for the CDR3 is TGCGCCAGCAGCTTGGACATTAACTATGGCTACACCTTC.

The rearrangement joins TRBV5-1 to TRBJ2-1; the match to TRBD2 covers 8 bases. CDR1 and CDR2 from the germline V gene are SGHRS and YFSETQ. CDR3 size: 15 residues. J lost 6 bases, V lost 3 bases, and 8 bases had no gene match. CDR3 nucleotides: TGCGCCAGCAGCTCAGAGCGGGAGTATTTCAATGAGCAGTTCTTC. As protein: CASSSEREYFNEQFF.

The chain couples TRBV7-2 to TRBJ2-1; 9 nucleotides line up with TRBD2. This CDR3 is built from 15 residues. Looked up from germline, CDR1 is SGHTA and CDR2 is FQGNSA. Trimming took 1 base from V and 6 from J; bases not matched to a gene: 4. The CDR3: CASSLVSGSGNEQFF. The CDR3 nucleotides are TGTGCCAGCAGCTTAGTTAGCGGGAGTGGCAATGAGCAGTTCTTC. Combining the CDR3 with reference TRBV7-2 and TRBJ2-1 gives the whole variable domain GAGVSQSPSNKVTEKGKDVELRCDPISGHTALYWYRQSLGQGLEFLIYFQGNSAPDKSGLPSDRFSAERTGGSVSTLTIQRTQQEDSAVYLCASSLVSGSGNEQFFGPGTRLTVL.

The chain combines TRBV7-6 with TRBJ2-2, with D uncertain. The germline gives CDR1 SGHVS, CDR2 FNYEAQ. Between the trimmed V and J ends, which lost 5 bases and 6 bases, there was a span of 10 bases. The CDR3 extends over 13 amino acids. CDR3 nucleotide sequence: TGTGCCAGCAGCCCCTCTGGCCCCGGGGAGCTGTTTTTT. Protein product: CASSPSGPGELFF.

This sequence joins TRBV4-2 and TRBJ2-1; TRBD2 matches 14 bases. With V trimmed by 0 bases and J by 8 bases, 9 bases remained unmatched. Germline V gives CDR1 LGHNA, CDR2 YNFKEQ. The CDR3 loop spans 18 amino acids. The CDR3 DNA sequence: TGTGCCAGCAGCCAAGATCCAGGGACTAGCGGGAGAGGCTATGAGCAGTTCTTC. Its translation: CASSQDPGTSGRGYEQFF.

The CDR3 bases are TGCGCCAGCAGCCAAGATTCTACAGGGAATTTTGCACCGGCCAAAAACATTCAGTACTTC. Translating gives CASSQDSTGNFAPAKNIQYF. V usage is TRBV4-1 and J usage is TRBJ2-4; TRBD1 is a possible D gene (6 bases). With 0 bases removed from V and 1 base from J, the gap between germline ends came to 22 bases. Germline V gene data show CDR1 as MGHRA and CDR2 as YSYEKL. The CDR3 extends over 20 amino acids.

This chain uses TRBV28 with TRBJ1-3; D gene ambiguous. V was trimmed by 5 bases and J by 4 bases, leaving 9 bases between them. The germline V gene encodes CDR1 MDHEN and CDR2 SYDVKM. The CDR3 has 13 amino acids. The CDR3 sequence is CASSPRLGNTIYF. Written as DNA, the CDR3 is TGTGCCAGCAGTCCTAGACTGGGAAACACCATATATTTT. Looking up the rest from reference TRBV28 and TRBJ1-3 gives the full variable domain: DVKVTQSSRYLVKRTGEKVFLECVQDMDHENMFWYRQDPGLGLRLIYFSYDVKMKEKGDIPEGYSVSREKKERFSLILESASTNQTSMYLCASSPRLGNTIYFGEGSWLTVV.

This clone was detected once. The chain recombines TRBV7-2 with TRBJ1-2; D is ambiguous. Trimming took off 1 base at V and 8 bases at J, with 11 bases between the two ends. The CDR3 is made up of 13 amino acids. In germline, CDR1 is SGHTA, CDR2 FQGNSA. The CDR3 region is CASSLEAGSGYTF. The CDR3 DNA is TGTGCCAGCAGCTTAGAGGCGGGGAGCGGCTACACCTTC.

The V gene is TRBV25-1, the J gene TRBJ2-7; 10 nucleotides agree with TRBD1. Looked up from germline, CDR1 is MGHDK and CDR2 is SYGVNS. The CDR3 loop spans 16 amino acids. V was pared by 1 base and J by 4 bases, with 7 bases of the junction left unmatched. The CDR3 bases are TGTGCCAGCAGTGAATTTCCCGCGGACAGGGGGTACGAGCAGTACTTC. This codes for CASSEFPADRGYEQYF.

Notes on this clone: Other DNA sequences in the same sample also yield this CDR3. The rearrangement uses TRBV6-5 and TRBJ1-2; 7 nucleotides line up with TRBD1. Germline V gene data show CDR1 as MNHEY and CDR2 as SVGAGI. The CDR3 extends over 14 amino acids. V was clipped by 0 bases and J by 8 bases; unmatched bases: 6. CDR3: CASSYSRGRGGYTF. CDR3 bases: TGTGCCAGCAGTTACTCGAGGGGGCGGGGCGGCTACACCTTC.

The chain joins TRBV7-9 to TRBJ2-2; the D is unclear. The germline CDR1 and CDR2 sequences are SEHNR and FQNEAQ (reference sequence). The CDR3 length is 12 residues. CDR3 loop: CSTTQSSGELFF. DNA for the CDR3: TGTTCCACCACCCAGTCCAGCGGGGAGCTGTTTTTT.

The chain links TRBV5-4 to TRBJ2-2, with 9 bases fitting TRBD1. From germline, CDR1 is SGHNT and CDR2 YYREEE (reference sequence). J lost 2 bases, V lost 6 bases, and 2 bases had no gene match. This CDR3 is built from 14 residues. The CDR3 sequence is CASNRGPNTGELFF. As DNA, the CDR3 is TGTGCCAGCAACAGGGGGCCCAACACCGGGGAGCTGTTTTTT.

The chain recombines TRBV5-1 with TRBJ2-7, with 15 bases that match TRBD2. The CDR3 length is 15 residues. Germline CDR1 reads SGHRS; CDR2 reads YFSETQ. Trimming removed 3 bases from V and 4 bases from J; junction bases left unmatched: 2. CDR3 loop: CASSYGTSGRYEQYF. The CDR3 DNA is TGCGCCAGCAGCTACGGGACTAGCGGGAGGTACGAGCAGTACTTC.

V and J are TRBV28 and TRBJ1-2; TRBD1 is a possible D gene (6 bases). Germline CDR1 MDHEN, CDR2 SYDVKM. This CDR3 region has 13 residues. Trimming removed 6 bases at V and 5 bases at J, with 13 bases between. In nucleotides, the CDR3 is TGTGCCAGCAGCCGGGACAAAATTTATGGCTACACCTTC. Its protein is CASSRDKIYGYTF.

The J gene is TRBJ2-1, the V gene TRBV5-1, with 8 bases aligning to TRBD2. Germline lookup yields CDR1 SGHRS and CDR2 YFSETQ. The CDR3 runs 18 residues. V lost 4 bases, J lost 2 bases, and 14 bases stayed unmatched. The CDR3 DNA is TGCGCCAGCAGCCCGACGGTCGGGGGGCGGGAGGCCTACAATGAGCAGTTCTTC. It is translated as CASSPTVGGREAYNEQFF.

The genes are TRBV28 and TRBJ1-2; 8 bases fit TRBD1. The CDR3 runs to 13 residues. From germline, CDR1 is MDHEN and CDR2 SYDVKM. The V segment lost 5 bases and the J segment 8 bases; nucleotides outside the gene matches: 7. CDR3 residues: CASSPPRGHGYTF. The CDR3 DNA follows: TGTGCCAGCAGTCCACCCAGGGGGCACGGCTACACCTTC.

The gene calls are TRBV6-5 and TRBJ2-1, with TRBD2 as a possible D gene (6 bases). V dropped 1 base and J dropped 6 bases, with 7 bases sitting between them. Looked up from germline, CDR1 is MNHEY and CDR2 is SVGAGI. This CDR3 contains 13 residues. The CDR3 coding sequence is TGTGCCAGCAGTTACTTACTAGCCAATGAGCAGTTCTTC. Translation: CASSYLLANEQFF.

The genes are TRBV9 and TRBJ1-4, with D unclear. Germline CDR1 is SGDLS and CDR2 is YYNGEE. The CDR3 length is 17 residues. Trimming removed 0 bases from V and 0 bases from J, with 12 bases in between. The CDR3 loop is CASSVGPSPPTNEKLFF. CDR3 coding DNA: TGTGCCAGCAGCGTAGGCCCCAGTCCGCCAACTAATGAAAAACTGTTTTTT.

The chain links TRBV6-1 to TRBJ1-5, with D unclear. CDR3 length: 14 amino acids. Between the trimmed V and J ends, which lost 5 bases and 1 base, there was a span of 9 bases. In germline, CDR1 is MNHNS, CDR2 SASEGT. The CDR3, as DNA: TGTGCCAGCAGTAGCGGGATAAGCAATCAGCCCCAGCATTTT. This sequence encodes CASSSGISNQPQHF.